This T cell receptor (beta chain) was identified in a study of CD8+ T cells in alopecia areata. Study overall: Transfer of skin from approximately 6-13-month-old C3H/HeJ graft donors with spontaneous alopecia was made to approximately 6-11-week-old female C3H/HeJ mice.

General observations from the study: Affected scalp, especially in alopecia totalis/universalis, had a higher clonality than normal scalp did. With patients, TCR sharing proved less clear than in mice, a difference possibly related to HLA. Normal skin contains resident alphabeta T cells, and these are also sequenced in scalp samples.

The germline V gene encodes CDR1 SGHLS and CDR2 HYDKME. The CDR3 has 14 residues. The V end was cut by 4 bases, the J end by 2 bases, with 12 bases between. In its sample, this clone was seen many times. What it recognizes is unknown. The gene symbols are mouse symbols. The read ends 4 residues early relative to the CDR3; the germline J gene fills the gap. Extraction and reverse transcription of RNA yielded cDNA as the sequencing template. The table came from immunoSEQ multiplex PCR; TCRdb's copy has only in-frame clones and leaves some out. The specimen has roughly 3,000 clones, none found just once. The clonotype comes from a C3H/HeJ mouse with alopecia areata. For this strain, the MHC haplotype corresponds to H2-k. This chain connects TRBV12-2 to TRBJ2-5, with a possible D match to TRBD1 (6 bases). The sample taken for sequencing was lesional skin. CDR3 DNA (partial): TGTGCCAGCTCCCCGGGACAACTCCAAGAC. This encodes CASSPGQLQD. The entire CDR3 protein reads CASSPGQLQDTQYF.